This T cell receptor beta chain was recorded in a study of cytomegalovirus exposure and HLA in healthy donors. V trimming: 3 bases; J trimming: 4 bases; junction bases outside the gene matches: 5. Germline V lookup: CDR1 MNHEY, CDR2 SMNVEV (reference sequence). The CDR3 is 14 amino acids. Regarding this clone: Antigen: not known.

Study-level results: By a later analysis, the bulk of CMV-associated TCR beta chains appeared HLA-restricted.

The PCR made use of 60 Vbeta and 13 Jbeta primers. Clones were read by immunoSEQ multiplex PCR, and TCRdb kept only the in-frame ones, dropping some. The sample includes around 150,000 clones, roughly 80% of them seen just once. The sample consisted of PBMCs. The origin of this receptor is a male donor in good health and CMV-seronegative. V usage is TRBV27 and J usage is TRBJ2-7; 8 positions match TRBD1. This CDR3 is CASSFGTGPYEQYF. The CDR3 DNA is TGTGCCAGCAGTTTCGGGACAGGACCGTACGAGCAGTACTTC.